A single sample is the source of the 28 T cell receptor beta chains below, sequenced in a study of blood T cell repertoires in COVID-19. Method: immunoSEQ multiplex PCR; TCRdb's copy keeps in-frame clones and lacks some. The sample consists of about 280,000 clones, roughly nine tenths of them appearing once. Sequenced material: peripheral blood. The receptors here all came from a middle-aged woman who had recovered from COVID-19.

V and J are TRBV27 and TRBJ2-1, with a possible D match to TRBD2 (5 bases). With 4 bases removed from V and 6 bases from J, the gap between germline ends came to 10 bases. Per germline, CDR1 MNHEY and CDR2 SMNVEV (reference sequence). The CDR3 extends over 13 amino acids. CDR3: CASSSRTGNEQFF. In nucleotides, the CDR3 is TGTGCCAGCAGTTCCCGGACTGGCAATGAGCAGTTCTTC.

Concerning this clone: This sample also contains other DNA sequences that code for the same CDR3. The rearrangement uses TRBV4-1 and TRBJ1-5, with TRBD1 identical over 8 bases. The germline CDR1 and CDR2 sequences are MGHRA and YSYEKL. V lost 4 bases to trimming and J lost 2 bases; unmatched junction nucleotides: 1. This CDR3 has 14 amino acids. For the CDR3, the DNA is TGCGCCAGCAGCCCGGGACAGGGCAATCAGCCCCAGCATTTT. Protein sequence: CASSPGQGNQPQHF.

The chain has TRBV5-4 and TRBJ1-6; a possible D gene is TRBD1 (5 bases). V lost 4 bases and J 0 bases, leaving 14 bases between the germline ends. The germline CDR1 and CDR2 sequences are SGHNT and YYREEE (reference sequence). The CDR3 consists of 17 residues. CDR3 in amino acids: CASSPGGGSSYNSPLHF. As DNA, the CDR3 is TGTGCCAGCAGCCCCGGGGGGGGAAGCTCCTATAATTCACCCCTCCACTTT.

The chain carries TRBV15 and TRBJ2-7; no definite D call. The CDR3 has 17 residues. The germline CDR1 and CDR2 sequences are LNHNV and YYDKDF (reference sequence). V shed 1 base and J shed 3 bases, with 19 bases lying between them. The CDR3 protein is CATSRVDTWPTFYEQYF. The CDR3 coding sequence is TGTGCCACCAGCAGAGTCGACACTTGGCCCACCTTCTACGAGCAGTACTTC.

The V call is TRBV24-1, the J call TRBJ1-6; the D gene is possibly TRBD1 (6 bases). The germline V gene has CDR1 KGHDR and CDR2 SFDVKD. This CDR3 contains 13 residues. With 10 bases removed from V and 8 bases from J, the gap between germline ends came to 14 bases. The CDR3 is CATSAGAYSPLHF. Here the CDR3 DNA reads TGTGCCACTTCTGCGGGGGCGTATTCACCCCTCCACTTT.

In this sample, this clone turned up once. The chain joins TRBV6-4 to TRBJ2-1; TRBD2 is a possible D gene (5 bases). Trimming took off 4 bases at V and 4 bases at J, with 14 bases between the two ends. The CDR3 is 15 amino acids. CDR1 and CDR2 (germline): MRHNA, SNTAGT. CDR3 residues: CASSVDSSVYNEQFF. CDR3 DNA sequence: TGTGCCAGCAGTGTGGACTCGTCGGTTTACAATGAGCAGTTCTTC.

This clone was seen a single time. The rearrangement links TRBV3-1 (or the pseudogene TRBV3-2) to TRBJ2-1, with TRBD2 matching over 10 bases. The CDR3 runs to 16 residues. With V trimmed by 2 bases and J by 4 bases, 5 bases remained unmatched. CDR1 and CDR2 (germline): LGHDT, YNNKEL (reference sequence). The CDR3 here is CASSQMGTSVYNEQFF. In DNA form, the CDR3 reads TGTGCCAGCAGCCAAATGGGGACTAGCGTTTACAATGAGCAGTTCTTC.

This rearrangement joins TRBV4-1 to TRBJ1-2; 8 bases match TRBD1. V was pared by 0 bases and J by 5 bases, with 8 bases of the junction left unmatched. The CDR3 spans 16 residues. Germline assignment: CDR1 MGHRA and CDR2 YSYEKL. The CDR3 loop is CASSQDPTGTGYGYTF. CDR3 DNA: TGCGCCAGCAGCCAAGATCCCACCGGGACAGGTTATGGCTACACCTTC.

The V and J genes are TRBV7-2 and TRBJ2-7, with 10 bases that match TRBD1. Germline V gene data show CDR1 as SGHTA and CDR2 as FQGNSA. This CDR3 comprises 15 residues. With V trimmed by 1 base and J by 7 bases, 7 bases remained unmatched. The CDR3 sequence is CASSLVGTGEREQYF. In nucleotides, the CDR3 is TGTGCCAGCAGCTTAGTAGGGACAGGGGAGAGGGAGCAGTACTTC.

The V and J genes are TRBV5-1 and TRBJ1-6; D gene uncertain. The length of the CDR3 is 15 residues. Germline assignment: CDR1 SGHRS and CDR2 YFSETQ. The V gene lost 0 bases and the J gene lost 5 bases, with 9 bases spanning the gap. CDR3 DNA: TGCGCCAGCAGCTTGGATCGCGGCAATAATTCACCCCTCCACTTT. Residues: CASSLDRGNNSPLHF.

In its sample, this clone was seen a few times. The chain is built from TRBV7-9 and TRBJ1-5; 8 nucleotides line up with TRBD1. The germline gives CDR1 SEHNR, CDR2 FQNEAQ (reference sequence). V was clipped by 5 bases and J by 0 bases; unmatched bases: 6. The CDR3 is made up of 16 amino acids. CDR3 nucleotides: TGTGCCAGCAGCCCTGGGACAGGCAGTAGCAATCAGCCCCAGCATTTT. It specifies CASSPGTGSSNQPQHF.

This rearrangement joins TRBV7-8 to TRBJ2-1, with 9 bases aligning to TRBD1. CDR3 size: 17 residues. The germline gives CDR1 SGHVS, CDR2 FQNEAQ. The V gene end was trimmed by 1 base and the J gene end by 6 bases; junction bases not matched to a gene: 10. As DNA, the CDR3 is TGTGCCAGCAGCTTAGGGCCCAACAGGGGGCAAGGCAATGAGCAGTTCTTC. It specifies CASSLGPNRGQGNEQFF.

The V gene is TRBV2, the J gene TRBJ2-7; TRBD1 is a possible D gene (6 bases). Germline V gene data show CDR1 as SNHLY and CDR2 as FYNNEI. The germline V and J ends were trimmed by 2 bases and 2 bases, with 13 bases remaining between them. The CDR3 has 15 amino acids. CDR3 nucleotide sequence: TGTGCCAGCAGTGAACCCACAGGGCTCACCTACGAGCAGTACTTC. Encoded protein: CASSEPTGLTYEQYF.

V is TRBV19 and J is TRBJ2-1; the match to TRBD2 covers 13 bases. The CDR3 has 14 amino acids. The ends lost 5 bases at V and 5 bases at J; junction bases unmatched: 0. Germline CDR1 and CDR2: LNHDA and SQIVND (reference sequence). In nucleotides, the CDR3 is TGTGCCAGTAGTGGACTAGCGGGAGACAATGAGCAGTTCTTC. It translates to CASSGLAGDNEQFF.

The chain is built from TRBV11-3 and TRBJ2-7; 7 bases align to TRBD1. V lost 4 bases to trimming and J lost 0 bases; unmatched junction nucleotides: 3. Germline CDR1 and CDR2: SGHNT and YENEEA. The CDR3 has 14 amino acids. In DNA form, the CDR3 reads TGTGCCAGCAGCTCGGACAGGAGCTCCTACGAGCAGTACTTC. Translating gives CASSSDRSSYEQYF.

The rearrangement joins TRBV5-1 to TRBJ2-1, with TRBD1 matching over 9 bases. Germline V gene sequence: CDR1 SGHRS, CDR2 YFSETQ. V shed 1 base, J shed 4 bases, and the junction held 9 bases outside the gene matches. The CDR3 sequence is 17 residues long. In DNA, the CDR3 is TGCGCCAGCAGCTTGCCGCTGGGACAGGGAGGGTACAATGAGCAGTTCTTC. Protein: CASSLPLGQGGYNEQFF.

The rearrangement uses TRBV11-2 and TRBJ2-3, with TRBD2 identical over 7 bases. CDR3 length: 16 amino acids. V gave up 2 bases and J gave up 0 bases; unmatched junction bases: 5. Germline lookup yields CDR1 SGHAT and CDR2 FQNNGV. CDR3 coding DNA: TGTGCCAGCAGCTTAAACCAGCGGGGAAGCACAGATACGCAGTATTTT. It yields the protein CASSLNQRGSTDTQYF. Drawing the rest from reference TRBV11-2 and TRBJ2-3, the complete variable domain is EAGVAQSPRYKIIEKRQSVAFWCNPISGHATLYWYQQILGQGPKLLIQFQNNGVVDDSQLPKDRFSAERLKGVDSTLKIQPAKLEDSAVYLCASSLNQRGSTDTQYFGPGTRLTVL.

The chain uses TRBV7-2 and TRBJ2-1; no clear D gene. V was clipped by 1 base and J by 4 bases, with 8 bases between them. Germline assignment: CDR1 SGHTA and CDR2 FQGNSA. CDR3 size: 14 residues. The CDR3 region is CASSLGSQYNEQFF. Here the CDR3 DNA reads TGTGCCAGCAGCTTAGGGTCCCAGTACAATGAGCAGTTCTTC. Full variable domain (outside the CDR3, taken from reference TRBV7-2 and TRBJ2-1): GAGVSQSPSNKVTEKGKDVELRCDPISGHTALYWYRQSLGQGLEFLIYFQGNSAPDKSGLPSDRFSAERTGGSVSTLTIQRTQQEDSAVYLCASSLGSQYNEQFFGPGTRLTVL.

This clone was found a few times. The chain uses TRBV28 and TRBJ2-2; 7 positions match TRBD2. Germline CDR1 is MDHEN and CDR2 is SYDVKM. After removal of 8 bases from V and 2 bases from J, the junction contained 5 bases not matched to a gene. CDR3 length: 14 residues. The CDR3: CASGAGDNTGELFF. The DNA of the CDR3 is TGTGCCAGCGGGGCGGGAGACAACACCGGGGAGCTGTTTTTT.

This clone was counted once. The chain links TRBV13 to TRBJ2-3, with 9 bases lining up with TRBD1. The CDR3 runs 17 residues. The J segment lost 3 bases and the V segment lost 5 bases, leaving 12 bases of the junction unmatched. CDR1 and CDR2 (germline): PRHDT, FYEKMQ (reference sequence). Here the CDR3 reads CASSPRWGDRVTDTQYF. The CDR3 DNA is TGTGCCAGCAGCCCCCGGTGGGGGGACAGGGTGACAGATACGCAGTATTTT.

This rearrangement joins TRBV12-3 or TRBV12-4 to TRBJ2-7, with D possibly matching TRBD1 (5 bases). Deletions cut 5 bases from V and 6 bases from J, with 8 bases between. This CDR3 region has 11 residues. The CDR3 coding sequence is TGTGCCAGCAGTCGTAGGGGCGAGCAGTACTTC. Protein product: CASSRRGEQYF.

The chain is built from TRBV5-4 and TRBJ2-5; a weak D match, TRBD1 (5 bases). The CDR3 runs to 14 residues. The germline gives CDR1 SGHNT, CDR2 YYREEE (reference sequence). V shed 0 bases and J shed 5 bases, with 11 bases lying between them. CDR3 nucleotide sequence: TGTGCCAGCAGCTTGGAGGGGTTTGGTGAGACCCAGTACTTC. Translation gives CASSLEGFGETQYF.

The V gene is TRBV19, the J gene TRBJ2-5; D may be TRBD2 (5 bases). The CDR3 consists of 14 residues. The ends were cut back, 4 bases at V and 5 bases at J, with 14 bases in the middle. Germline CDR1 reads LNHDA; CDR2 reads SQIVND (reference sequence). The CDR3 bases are TGTGCCAGTAGTACGGGGTCCGGTGGGGAGACCCAGTACTTC. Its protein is CASSTGSGGETQYF. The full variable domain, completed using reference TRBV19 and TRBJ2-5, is DGGITQSPKYLFRKEGQNVTLSCEQNLNHDAMYWYRQDPGQGLRLIYYSQIVNDFQKGDIAEGYSVSREKKESFPLTVTSAQKNPTAFYLCASSTGSGGETQYFGPGTRLLVL.

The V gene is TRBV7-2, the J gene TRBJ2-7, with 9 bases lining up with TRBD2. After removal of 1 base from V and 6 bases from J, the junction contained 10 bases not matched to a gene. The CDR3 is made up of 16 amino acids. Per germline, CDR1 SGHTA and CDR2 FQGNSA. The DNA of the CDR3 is TGTGCCAGCAGCTTAGTATACCTAGCGGGAAGTGGCGAGCAGTACTTC. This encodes CASSLVYLAGSGEQYF.

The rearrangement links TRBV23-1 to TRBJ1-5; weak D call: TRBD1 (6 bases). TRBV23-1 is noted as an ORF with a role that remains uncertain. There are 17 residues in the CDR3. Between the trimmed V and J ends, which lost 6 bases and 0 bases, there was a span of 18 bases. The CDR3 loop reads CASRTSRGRVSNQPQHF. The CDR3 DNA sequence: TGCGCCAGCAGGACTAGCAGGGGCAGGGTTAGCAATCAGCCCCAGCATTTT.

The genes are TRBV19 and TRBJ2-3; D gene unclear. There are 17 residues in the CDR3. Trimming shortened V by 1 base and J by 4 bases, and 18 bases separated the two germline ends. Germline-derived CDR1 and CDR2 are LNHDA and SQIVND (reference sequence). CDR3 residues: CASSIVPTPVLPDTQYF. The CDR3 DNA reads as TGTGCCAGTAGTATAGTTCCGACACCGGTTCTTCCAGATACGCAGTATTTT. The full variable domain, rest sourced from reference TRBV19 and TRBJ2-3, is DGGITQSPKYLFRKEGQNVTLSCEQNLNHDAMYWYRQDPGQGLRLIYYSQIVNDFQKGDIAEGYSVSREKKESFPLTVTSAQKNPTAFYLCASSIVPTPVLPDTQYFGPGTRLTVL.

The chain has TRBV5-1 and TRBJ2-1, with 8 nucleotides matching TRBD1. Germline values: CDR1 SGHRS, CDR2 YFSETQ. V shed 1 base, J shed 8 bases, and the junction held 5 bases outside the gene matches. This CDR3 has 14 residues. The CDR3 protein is CASSLQGAGDEQFF. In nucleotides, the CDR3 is TGCGCCAGCAGCTTGCAGGGGGCGGGCGATGAGCAGTTCTTC.

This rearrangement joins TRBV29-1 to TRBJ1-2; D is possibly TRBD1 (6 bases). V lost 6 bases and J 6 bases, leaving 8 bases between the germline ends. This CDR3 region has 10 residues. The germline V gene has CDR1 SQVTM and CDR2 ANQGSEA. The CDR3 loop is CSVDRNGYTF. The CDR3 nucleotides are TGCAGCGTCGACAGGAATGGCTACACCTTC.